This TCR beta chain originates from a study of cytomegalovirus exposure and HLA in healthy donors (dated by TCRdb to about 2017). Background on the whole study: An earlier analysis of several hundred of the donors reported 250 to 300 Gb of sequence data and around 110 million unique TCR beta sequences from about 180 million T cells. An early release that covered about 640 HLA-typed donors contained approximately 300 gigabases of sequencing data and tens of millions of unique TCR sequences. The study combined high-throughput TCR immunosequencing, statistical association of individual TCRs with disease status, and machine learning to predict cytomegalovirus infection status. The study aimed to test whether cataloging public T cell receptors could reveal signatures of past pathogen exposure. A later analysis re-examined previously published TCR beta repertoires from 500 to 700 donors and added high-resolution HLA genotyping to investigate patterns of TCR occurrence. Four to six DR-DQ haplotypes were handled as single units for association and clustering, since linkage in the cohort was strong. Among the roughly 380 genotyped donors, around 79% belonged to the genetic ancestry cluster associated with self-reported Caucasian donors. In a later genetic analysis, genome-wide SNP genotypes for about 55% of the roughly 700 donors were used, and that subset was treated as a discovery cohort. Among about 400 genotyped donors of the cohort, an average of around 250,000 unique TCR beta nucleotide sequences was sequenced per donor, of which 15% to 20% were non-productive. Every repertoire in the discovery cohort had been generated on one and the same sequencing platform. Rather than drawing on any new phenotypic data, the later analysis identified candidate immune exposures from TCR beta sequences and the way those sequences occurred across donors. Using immunosequencing, the study profiled T cell repertoires from 640 or so subjects and related those repertoires to cytomegalovirus serostatus. Along with the approximately 620-subject first cohort, a separate validation cohort of roughly 110 different subjects was used. Typing coverage differed by locus: A, B, C, DRB1 and DQB1 were typed in about 620-630 donors, DQA1 in 500 to 550, DPA1 in 600 to 610, and DPB1 in around 490. Donor age, sex, ethnicity and CMV serostatus were collected together with the repertoire data. HLA typing covered class I and class II loci at four-digit resolution. An earlier analysis of 500 to 750 of the donors applied high-throughput TCR beta sequencing to assess whether each TCR beta V gene segment acted as functional or pseudogenic.

Library prep was done by the immunoSEQ multiplex PCR assay. For the multiplex PCR, a mixture combining 60 forward primers for TCR Vbeta segments and 13 reverse primers for TCR Jbeta segments was used. A multiplex PCR assay on genomic DNA amplified the CDR3 region of rearranged TCR beta genes. Amplified TCR beta libraries were sequenced as 87-base-pair reads on the Illumina HiSeq System. The original pipeline was this. Across the 640 or so repertoires, a later analysis counted some 81 million unique TCR beta chains, some 11 million of which were shared by at least two donors. A nearest-neighbor algorithm error-corrected the raw reads and collapsed the reads into unique sequences, merging closely related sequences to remove PCR and sequencing errors. V, D and J gene segments were assigned by aligning CDR3 sequences to IMGT reference sequences. For a sequence to be retained, a match of at least six nucleotides to both a V gene segment and a J gene segment was required. A rearrangement counted as productive if the CDR3 had no stop codons and remained in frame with V and J, and every other rearrangement counted as non-productive. CDR3 was defined by IMGT convention, running from the second conserved V-encoded cysteine to the conserved J-encoded phenylalanine. The earlier analysis of some 600 of the donors excluded sequences that lacked an unambiguous match to a single V gene segment. In an earlier analysis of several hundred of the donors, V segments were called functional above 56.7% productive rearrangements and were called segregating when the between-donor standard deviation exceeded 5%. To diagnose cytomegalovirus status from the catalog of TCR beta chain sequences, a statistical classification framework was built. A later analysis assigned V and J genes by comparing TCR nucleotide sequences with IMGT/GENE-DB human TR gene sequences. The TCRdist pipeline was used in a later analysis to assign CDR3 sequences and most-parsimonious VDJ recombination scenarios. In a later analysis, every TCR beta chain was defined by the combination of its CDR3 amino acid sequence and its V-gene family, and reads without a unique V-gene family were dropped. In a later analysis, 500 to 650 highly shared, low-generation-probability nucleotide sequences were removed to address suspected cross-contamination and a sequencing artifact. In a later analysis, a clonal expansion index for each public chain was calculated from normalized within-repertoire ranks of inferred template counts. A later analysis computed generation probabilities with a VDJ recombination model fitted to out-of-frame rearrangements, and checked the results against IGoR. A later analysis scored TCR-TCR, TCR-HLA and TCR-CMV co-occurrence with hypergeometric tests, applying a repertoire-size bias correction to TCR pairs. False discovery rates were estimated in a later analysis by permuting HLA or CMV assignments 20 times. A later analysis grouped co-occurring TCRs with DBSCAN, adding TCRdist sequence similarity when clustering within HLA-allele-positive subsets. Co-occurrence clustering excluded repertoires with fewer than 30,000 or more than 120,000 public chains, plus five with anomalous nucleotide sharing. Sourced from immuneACCESS, this table was stored by TCRdb with only in-frame sequences that have V and J called. A share of the clones is absent; for the studies checked, an unresolved V gene accounts for under half, and the remainder has no known explanation. V and J calls and clone size are given by that table; D and trimming were obtained from the DNA. This sample is represented by 110,000 to 150,000 clones; more than 75% of them were singletons. Around 2.5% of the sample goes to the ten largest clones.

On this clone itself: What this receptor recognizes is not known. Its ends do not fully match the called genes, so a read error is possible.

The research as a whole found: According to a later analysis, most CMV-associated TCR beta chains appeared to be HLA-restricted, and the HLA associations seemed to be driven largely by CMV exposure. Linkage disequilibrium might explain the correlated functional status among segregating V segments, but an unknown experimental factor could not be excluded. In the study, around 150 TCR beta chains were listed as associated with cytomegalovirus. Strong co-occurrence of HLA alleles, especially DR and DQ, made assigning TCR associations to individual alleles difficult. Roughly uniform sequencing depth across donors was assumed in presence/absence analyses, although this assumption may not hold. For the cohort, immune exposure information was limited to CMV serostatus. A few of the identified cytomegalovirus-associated TCR beta chains were confirmed in vitro to be specific for cytomegalovirus antigens. It was suggested by the authors that the approach could potentially be generalized to other disease states and immunological phenotypes. Compared with equally common non-associated chains, HLA-associated TCR beta chains in a later analysis were more clonally expanded and had lower generation probabilities. The 87-base-pair reads could not distinguish some IMGT-functional V segments, including TRBV6-2 and TRBV6-3, so those segments were excluded. According to a later analysis, parvovirus B19, influenza, CMV and Epstein-Barr virus appeared linked to several top co-occurrence clusters. Because counts were too low, roughly 18 rarely observed V segments, including chromosome 9 orphons, were left out of the earlier analysis of 500 to 650 of the donors. In a later analysis, TCR association rates were found to vary across HLA loci, with the most associated TCRs seen for DRB1 alleles and the fewest for HLA-C alleles. A further reported finding was that TCR beta sequences accurately predicted the HLA-A and HLA-B alleles for most subjects in the first cohort. This cohort had only TCR beta chains sequenced, and the lack of alpha or paired-chain data limited which features could be detected. Because some donors lacked HLA typing at each locus, the association tests relied only on the typed subset. Specific HLA alleles were associated with more than 15,000 TCR beta sequences at a false discovery rate of 0.05 in a later analysis. A cluster of highly shared sequence variants was judged likely to represent a technical artifact of the sequencing pipeline. Across donors, most TCR sequences were observed very rarely, whereas some public TCRs were present in many individuals. Cytomegalovirus status was reported to be diagnosed by the classifier with high specificity and sensitivity in both the original and validation cohorts. In an earlier analysis of some 550 of the donors, most TCR beta V segments were observed in productive rearrangements about 90% or about 30% of the time, broadly matching IMGT annotations. A later genetic analysis reported fewer N-insertions in productive TCRs among donors in an Asian-associated ancestry cluster than the roughly 700-donor mean. V-gene and J-gene trimming of TCR beta chains was associated with a missense DCLRE1C variant in a later genetic analysis, and the association was replicated in an independent cohort.

The cohort was made up of 666 healthy bone marrow donors. At the time of sampling, every cohort member was nominally healthy, though immune exposures that went unrecorded were likely present. The donor was CMV seropositive and belonged to the group of a few hundred seropositive cohort members. Each donor provided a peripheral blood sample, and peripheral blood mononuclear cells were used for TCR beta sequencing. Genomic DNA was extracted from the blood cell samples with the Qiagen DNeasy Blood Extraction Kit. Its CDR3 holds 15 amino acids, cysteine through phenylalanine. Only CDR3 DNA remains: 45 bases, in frame from the first base. CDR1 and CDR2, per the germline V gene, are MNHNS and SASEGT.

The specimen sequenced was PBMCs. The rearrangement combines TRBV6-1 with TRBJ1-5; the D gene cannot be resolved reliably. This clonotype was obtained from a woman aged 18-29 years in good health and CMV-seropositive. The DNA sequence reads TGTGCCAGCAGGGAAGGAATTTGGGGAGACCAGCCCCAGCATTTT. Translated, this is CASREGIWGDQPQHF.